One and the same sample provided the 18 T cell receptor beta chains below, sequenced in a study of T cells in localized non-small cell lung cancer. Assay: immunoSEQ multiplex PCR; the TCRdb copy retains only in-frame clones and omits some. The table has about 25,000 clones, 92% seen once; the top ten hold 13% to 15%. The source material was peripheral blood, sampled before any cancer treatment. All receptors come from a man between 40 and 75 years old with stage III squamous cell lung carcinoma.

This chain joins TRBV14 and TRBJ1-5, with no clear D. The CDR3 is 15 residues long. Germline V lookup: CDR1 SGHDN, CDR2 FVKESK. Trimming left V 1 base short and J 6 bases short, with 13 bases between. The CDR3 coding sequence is TGTGCCAGCAGCCAAGGCCCGTCCGTTGGTCAGCCCCAGCATTTT. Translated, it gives CASSQGPSVGQPQHF.

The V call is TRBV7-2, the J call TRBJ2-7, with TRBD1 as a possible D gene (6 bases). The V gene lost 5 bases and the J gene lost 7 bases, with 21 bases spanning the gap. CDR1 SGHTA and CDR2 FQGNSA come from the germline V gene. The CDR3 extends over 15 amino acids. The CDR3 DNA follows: TGTGCCAGCAGCCCCCAAGGGACAAGGGAGCGGGAGCAGTACTTC. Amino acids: CASSPQGTREREQYF.

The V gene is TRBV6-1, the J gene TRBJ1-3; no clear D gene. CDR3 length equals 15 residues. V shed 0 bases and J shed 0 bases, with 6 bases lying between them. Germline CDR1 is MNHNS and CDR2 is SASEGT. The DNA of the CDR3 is TGTGCCAGCAGTGAAGCGAACAGCTCTGGAAACACCATATATTTT. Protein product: CASSEANSSGNTIYF.

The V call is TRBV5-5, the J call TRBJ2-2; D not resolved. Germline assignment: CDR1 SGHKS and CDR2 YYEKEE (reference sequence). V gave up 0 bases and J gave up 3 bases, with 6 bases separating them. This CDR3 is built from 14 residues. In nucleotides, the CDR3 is TGTGCCAGCAGCTTGGAAGGTTACACCGGGGAGCTGTTTTTT. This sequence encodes CASSLEGYTGELFF.

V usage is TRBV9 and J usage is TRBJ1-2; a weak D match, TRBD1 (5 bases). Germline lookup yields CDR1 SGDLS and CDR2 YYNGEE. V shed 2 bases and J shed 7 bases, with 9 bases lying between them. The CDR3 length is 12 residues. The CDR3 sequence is CASSVPGAGYTF. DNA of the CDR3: TGTGCCAGCAGCGTCCCCGGGGCTGGCTACACCTTC.

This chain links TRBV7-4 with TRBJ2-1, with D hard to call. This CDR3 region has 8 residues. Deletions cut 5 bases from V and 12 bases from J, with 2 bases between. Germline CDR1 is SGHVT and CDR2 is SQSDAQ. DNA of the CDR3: TGTGCCAGCAGCCCGCAGTTCTTC. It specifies CASSPQFF.

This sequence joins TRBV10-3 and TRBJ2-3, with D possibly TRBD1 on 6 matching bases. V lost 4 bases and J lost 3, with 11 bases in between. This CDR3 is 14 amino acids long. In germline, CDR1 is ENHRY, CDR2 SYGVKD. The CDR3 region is CAISGKDSTDTQYF. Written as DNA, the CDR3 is TGTGCCATCAGTGGGAAGGACAGTACAGATACGCAGTATTTT.

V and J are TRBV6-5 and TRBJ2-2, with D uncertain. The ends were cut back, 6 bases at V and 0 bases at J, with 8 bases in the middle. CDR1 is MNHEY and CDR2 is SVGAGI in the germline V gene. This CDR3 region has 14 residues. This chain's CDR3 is CASSPLTNTGELFF. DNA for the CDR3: TGTGCCAGCAGCCCACTAACGAACACCGGGGAGCTGTTTTTT.

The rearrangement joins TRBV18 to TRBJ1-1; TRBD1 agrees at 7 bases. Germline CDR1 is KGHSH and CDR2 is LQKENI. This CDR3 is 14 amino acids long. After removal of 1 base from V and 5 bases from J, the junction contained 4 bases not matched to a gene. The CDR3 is CASSPQGARTEAFF. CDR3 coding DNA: TGTGCCAGCTCACCACAGGGGGCGCGAACTGAAGCTTTCTTT.

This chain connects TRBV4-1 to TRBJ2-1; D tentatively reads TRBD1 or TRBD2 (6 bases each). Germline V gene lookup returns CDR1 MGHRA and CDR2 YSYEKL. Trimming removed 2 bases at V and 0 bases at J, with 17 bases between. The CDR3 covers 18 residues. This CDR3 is CASSQNGLGGSSYNEQFF. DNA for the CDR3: TGCGCCAGCAGCCAAAACGGTCTAGGGGGGAGCTCCTACAATGAGCAGTTCTTC.

The CDR3 spells CASTWTPVEQYF. CDR3 coding DNA: TGTGCCAGCACCTGGACACCAGTCGAGCAGTACTTC. This chain uses TRBV2 with TRBJ2-7; a weak D match, TRBD1 (5 bases). Germline V gene lookup returns CDR1 SNHLY and CDR2 FYNNEI. V lost 7 bases and J lost 6, with 13 bases in between. The CDR3 has 12 amino acids.

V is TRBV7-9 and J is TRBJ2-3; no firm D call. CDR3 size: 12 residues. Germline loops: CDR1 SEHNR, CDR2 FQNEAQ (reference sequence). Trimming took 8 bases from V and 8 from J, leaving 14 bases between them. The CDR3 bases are TGTGCCAGCTCTCCTGAGAGTGGTACGCAGTATTTT. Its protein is CASSPESGTQYF.

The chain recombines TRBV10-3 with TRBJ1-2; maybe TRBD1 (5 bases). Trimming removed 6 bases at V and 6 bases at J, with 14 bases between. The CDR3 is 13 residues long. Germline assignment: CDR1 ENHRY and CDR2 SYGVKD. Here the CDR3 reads CAIRSPGEDGYTF. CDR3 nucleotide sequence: TGTGCCATCAGGAGCCCGGGGGAAGATGGCTACACCTTC.

The CDR3 loop is CASSQDPGQGAIGYTF. CDR3 nucleotides: TGTGCCAGCAGCCAAGATCCGGGACAGGGGGCGATTGGCTACACCTTC. V and J are TRBV14 and TRBJ1-2, with 12 bases aligning to TRBD1. CDR1 is SGHDN, CDR2 FVKESK, per germline. This CDR3 has 16 amino acids. Losses at the gene ends were 0 bases for V and 7 bases for J; bases not matched to a gene: 6.

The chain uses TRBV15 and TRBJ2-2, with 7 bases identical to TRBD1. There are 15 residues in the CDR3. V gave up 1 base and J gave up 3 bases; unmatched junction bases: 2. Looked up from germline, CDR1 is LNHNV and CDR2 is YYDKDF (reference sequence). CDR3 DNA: TGTGCCACCAGCAGAGGCCAGGGGGACACCGGGGAGCTGTTTTTT. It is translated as CATSRGQGDTGELFF. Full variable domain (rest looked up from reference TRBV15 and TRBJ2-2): DAMVIQNPRYQVTQFGKPVTLSCSQTLNHNVMYWYQQKSSQAPKLLFHYYDKDFNNEADTPDNFQSRRPNTSFCFLDIRSPGLGDTAMYLCATSRGQGDTGELFFGEGSRLTVL.

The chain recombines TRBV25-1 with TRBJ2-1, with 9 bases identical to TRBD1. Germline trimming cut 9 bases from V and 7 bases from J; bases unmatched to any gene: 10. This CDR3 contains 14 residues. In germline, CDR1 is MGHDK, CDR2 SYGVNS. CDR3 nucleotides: TGTGCCAGTTCGACAGGGGGGGAATGGAATGAGCAGTTCTTC. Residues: CASSTGGEWNEQFF.

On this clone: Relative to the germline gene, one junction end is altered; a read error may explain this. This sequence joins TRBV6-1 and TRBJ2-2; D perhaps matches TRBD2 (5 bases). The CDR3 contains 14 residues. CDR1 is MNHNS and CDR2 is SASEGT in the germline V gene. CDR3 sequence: CASSRTRDTGELFF. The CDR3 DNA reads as TGTGCCAGCAGCCGGACGAGAGACACCGGGGAGCTATTTTTT.

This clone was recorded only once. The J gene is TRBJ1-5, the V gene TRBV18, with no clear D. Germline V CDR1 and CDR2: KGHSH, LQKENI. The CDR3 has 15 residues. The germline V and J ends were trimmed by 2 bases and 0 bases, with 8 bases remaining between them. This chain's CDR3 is CASSPESYSNQPQHF. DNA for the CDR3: TGTGCCAGCTCACCAGAAAGCTATAGCAATCAGCCCCAGCATTTT. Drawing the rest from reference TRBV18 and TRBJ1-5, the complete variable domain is NAGVMQNPRHLVRRRGQEARLRCSPMKGHSHVYWYRQLPEEGLKFMVYLQKENIIDESGMPKERFSAEFPKEGPSILRIQQVVRGDSAAYFCASSPESYSNQPQHFGDGTRLSIL.